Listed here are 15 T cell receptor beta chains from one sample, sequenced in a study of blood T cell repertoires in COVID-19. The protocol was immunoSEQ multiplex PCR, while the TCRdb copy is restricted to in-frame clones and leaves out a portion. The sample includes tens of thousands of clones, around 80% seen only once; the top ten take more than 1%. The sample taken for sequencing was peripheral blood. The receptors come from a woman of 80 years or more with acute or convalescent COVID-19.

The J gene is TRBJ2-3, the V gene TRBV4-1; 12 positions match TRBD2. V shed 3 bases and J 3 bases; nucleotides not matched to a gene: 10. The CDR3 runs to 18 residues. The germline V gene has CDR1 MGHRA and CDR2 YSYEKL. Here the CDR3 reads CASSQASGGAAGTDTQYF. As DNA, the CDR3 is TGCGCCAGCAGCCAGGCTAGCGGGGGGGCTGCGGGGACAGATACGCAGTATTTT.

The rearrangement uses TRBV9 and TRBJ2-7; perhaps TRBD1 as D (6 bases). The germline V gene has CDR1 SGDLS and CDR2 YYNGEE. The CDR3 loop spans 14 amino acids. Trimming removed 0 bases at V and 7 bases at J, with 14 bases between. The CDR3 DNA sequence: TGTGCCAGCAGCGTAGGGGACATCATGCGGGAGCAGTACTTC. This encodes CASSVGDIMREQYF.

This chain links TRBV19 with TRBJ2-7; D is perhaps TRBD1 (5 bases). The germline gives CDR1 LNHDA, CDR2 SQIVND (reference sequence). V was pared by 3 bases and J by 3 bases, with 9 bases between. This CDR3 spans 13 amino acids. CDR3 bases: TGTGCCAGTAGTATTCGACAGTTCTACGAGCAGTACTTC. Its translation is CASSIRQFYEQYF.

The CDR3 spells CASSAGEWEYNEQFF. Here the CDR3 DNA reads TGTGCCAGCAGTGCGGGAGAGTGGGAATACAATGAGCAGTTCTTC. V and J are TRBV5-8 and TRBJ2-1, with 7 nucleotides matching TRBD2. Germline lookup yields CDR1 SGHTS and CDR2 YDEGEE. CDR3 size: 15 residues. Trimming cost V 5 bases and J 4 bases; bases outside gene matches: 9.

The CDR3 nucleotides are TGTGCCAGCAGCTCGCGGACAGGGGTCGCCACCGGGGAGCTGTTTTTT. This codes for CASSSRTGVATGELFF. The V and J genes are TRBV5-4 and TRBJ2-2; TRBD1 aligns across 9 bases. From germline, CDR1 is SGHNT and CDR2 YYREEE (reference sequence). With 3 bases clipped from V and 4 bases from J, the junction kept 7 bases outside the gene matches. The CDR3 is made up of 16 amino acids.

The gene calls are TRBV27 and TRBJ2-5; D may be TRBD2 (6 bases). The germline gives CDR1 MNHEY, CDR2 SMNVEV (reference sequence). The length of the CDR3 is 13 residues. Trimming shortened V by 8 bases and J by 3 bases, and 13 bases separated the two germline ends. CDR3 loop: CASGRRAEETQYF. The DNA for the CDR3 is TGTGCCAGCGGGAGGAGGGCGGAAGAGACCCAGTACTTC.

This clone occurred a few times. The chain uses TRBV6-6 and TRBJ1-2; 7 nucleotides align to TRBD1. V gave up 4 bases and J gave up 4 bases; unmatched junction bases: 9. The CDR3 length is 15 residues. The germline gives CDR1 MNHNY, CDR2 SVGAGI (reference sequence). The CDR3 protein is CASSFEGAIIYGYTF. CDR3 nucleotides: TGTGCCAGCAGTTTTGAGGGGGCGATTATCTATGGCTACACCTTC.

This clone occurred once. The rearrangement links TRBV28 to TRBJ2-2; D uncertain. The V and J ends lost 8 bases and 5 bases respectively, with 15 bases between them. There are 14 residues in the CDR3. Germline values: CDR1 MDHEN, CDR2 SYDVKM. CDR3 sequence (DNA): TGTGCCAGCCGACCCCCGACAAGGACCGGGGAGCTGTTTTTT. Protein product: CASRPPTRTGELFF.

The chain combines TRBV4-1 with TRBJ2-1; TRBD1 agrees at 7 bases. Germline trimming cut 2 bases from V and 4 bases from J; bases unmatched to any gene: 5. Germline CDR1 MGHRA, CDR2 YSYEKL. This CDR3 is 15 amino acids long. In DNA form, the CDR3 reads TGCGCCAGCAGCCAACCCGACAGGGATTACAATGAGCAGTTCTTC. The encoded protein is CASSQPDRDYNEQFF.

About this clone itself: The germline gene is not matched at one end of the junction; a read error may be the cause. CDR3 DNA: TGTGCTAGCAGCCCCTTACAGGGGACCCAAGAGACCCAGTACTTC. Translation: CASSPLQGTQETQYF. The chain is built from TRBV7-7 and TRBJ2-5; 7 nucleotides line up with TRBD1. CDR1 and CDR2 from the germline V gene are SSHAT and FNYEAQ (reference sequence). This CDR3 is built from 15 residues.

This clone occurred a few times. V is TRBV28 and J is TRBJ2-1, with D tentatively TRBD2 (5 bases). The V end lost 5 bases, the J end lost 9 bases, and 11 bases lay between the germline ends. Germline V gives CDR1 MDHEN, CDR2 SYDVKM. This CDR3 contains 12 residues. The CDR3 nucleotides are TGTGCCAGCAGTCCCCTCACTAGTGAGCAGTTCTTC. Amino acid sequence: CASSPLTSEQFF.

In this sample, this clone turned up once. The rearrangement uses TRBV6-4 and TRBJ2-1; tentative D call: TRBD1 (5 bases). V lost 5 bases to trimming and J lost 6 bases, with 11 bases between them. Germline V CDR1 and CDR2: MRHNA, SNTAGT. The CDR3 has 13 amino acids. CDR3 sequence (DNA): TGTGCCAGCAGTCCAATTACAGGCAATGAGCAGTTCTTC. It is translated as CASSPITGNEQFF.

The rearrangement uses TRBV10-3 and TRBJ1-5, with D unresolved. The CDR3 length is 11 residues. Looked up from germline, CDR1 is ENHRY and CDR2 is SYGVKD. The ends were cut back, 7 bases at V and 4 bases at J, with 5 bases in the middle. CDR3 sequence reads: CAIIRNQPQHF. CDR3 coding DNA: TGTGCCATCATCAGAAATCAGCCCCAGCATTTT.

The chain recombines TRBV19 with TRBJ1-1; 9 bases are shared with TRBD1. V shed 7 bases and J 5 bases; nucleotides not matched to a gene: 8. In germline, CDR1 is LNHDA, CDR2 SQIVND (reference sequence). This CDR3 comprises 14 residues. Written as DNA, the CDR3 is TGTGCCAGTATTGAGACAGGGGGAAGAACTGAAGCTTTCTTT. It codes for CASIETGGRTEAFF.

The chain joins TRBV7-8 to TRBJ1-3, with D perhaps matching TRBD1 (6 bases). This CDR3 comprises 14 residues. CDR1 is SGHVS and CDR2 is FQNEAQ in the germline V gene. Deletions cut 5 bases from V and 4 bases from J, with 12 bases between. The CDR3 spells CASSERDIGNTIYF. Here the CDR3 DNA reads TGTGCCAGCAGCGAAAGGGACATCGGAAACACCATATATTTT. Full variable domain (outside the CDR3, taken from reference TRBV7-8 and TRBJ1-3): GAGVSQSPRYKVAKRGQDVALRCDPISGHVSLFWYQQALGQGPEFLTYFQNEAQLDKSGLPSDRFFAERPEGSVSTLKIQRTQQEDSAVYLCASSERDIGNTIYFGEGSWLTVV.